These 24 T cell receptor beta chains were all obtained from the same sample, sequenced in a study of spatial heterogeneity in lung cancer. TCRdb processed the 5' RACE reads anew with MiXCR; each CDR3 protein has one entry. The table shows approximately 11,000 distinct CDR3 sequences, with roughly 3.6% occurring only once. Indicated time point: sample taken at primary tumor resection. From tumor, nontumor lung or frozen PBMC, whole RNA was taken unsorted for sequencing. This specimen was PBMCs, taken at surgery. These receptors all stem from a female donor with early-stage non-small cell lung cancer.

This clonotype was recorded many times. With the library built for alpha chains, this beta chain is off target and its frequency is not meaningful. The chain's CDR3 is CASSLGLLRTGYEQYF. CDR3 coding DNA: TGTGCCAGCAGCTTGGGACTCCTCCGAACTGGCTACGAGCAGTACTTC. V gene TRBV7-2 combines with J gene TRBJ2-7; the D gene is possibly TRBD2 (6 bases). Germline loops: CDR1 SGHTA, CDR2 FQGNSA. Trimming pared 3 bases from V and 3 bases from J, leaving 18 bases between. This CDR3 is 16 amino acids long.

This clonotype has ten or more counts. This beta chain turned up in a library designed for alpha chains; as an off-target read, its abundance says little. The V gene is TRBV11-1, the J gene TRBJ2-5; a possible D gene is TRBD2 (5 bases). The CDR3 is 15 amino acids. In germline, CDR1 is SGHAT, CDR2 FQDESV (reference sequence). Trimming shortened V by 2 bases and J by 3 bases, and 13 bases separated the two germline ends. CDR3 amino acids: CASSLLGSGKETQYF. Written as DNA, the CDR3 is TGTGCCAGCAGCTTATTGGGCTCGGGGAAAGAGACCCAGTACTTC.

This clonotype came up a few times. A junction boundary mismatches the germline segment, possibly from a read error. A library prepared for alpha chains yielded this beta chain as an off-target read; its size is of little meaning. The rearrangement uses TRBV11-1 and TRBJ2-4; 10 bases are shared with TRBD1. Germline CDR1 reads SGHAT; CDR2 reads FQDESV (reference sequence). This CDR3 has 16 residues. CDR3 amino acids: CVSSPRQGAAKNIQYF. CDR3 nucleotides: TGTGTCAGCAGCCCTCGACAGGGGGCAGCCAAAAACATTCAGTACTTC.

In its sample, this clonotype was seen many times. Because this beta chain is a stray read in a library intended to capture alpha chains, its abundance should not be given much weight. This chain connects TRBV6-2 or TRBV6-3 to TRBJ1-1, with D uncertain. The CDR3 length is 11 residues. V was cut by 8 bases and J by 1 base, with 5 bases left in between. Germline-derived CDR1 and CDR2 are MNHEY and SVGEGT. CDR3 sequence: CASRRNTEAFF. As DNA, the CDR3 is TGTGCCAGCCGCAGGAACACTGAAGCTTTCTTT.

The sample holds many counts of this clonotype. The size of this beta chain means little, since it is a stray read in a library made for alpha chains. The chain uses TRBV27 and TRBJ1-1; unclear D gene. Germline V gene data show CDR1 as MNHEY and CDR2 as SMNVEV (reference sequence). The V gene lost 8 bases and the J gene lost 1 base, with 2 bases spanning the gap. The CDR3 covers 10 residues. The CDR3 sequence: CASGNTEAFF. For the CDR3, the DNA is TGTGCCAGCGGGAACACTGAAGCTTTCTTT.

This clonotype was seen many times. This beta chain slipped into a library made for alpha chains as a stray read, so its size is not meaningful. DNA of the CDR3: TGTGCCAGCAGTCCCCGGCCCAACAGGGGTTATTACGAGCAGTACTTC. It codes for CASSPRPNRGYYEQYF. The V call is TRBV6-2 or TRBV6-3, the J call TRBJ2-7, with TRBD1 matching over 7 bases. The junction had 14 bases not matched to a gene; V was cut back by 5 bases and J by 4 bases. The germline gives CDR1 MNHEY, CDR2 SVGEGT. The CDR3 totals 16 residues.

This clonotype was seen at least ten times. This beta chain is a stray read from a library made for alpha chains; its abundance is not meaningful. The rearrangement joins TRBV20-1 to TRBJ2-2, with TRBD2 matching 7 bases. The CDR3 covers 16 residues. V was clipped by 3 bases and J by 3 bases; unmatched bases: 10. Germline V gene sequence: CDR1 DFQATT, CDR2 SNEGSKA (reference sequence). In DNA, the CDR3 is TGCAGTGCTAGGAACCAGGGCGGGGGAGACACCGGGGAGCTGTTTTTT. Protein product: CSARNQGGGDTGELFF.

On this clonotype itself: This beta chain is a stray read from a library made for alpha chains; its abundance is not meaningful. The CDR3: CASSPLAGGPNEQYF. The CDR3 nucleotides are TGTGCCAGCAGCCCCCTAGCGGGAGGGCCCAACGAGCAGTACTTC. This chain joins TRBV7-2 and TRBJ2-7; TRBD2 matches at 12 bases. V was clipped by 5 bases and J by 5 bases; unmatched bases: 7. Germline CDR1 is SGHTA and CDR2 is FQGNSA. The CDR3 length is 15 residues.

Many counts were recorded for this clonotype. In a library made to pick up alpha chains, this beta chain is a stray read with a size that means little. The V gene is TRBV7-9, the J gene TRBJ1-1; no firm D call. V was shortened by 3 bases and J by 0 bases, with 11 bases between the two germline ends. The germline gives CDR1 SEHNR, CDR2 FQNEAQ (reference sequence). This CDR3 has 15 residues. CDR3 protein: CASSFPGNLNTEAFF. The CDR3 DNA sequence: TGTGCCAGCAGCTTTCCGGGCAACTTGAACACTGAAGCTTTCTTT.

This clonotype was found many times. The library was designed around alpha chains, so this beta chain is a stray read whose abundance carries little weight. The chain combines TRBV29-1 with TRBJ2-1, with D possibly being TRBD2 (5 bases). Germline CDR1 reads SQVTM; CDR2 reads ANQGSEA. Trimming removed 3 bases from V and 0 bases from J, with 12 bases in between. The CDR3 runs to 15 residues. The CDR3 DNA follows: TGCAGCGTTGAGGGTACTGGGAGCTCCTACAATGAGCAGTTCTTC. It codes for CSVEGTGSSYNEQFF.

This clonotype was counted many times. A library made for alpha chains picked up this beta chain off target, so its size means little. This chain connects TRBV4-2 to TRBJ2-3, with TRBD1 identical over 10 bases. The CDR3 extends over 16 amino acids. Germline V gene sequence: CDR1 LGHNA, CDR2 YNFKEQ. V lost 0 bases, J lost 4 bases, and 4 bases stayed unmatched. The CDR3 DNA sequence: TGTGCCAGCAGCCAAGATGGGACAGGGGTCTCAGATACGCAGTATTTT. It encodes CASSQDGTGVSDTQYF.

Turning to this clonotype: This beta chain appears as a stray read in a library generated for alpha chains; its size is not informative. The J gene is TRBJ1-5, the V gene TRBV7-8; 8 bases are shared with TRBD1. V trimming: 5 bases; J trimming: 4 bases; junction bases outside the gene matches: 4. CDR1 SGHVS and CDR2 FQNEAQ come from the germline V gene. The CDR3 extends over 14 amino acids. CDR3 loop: CASSPDRGNQPQHF. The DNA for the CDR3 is TGTGCCAGCAGCCCCGACAGGGGTAATCAGCCCCAGCATTTT.

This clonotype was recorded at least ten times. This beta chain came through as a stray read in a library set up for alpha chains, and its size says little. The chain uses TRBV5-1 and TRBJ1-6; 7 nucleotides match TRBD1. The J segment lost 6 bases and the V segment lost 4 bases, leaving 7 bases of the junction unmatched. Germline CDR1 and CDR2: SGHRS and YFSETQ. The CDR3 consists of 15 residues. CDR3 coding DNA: TGCGCCAGCAGCCTGGGACAGCTTTTTAATTCACCCCTCCACTTT. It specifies CASSLGQLFNSPLHF.

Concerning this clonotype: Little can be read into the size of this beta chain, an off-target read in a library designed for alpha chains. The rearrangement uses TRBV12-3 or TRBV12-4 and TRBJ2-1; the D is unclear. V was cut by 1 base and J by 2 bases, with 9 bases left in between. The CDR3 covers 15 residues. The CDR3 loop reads CASSLGQTPYNEQFF. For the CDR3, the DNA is TGTGCCAGCAGTTTAGGGCAGACCCCCTACAATGAGCAGTTCTTC.

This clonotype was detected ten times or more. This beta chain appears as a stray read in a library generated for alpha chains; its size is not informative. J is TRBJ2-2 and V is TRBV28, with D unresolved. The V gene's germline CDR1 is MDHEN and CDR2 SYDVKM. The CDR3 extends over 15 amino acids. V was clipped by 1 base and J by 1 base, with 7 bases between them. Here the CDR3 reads CASSLLNGNTGELFF. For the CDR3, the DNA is TGTGCCAGCAGTTTATTAAATGGGAACACCGGGGAGCTGTTTTTT.

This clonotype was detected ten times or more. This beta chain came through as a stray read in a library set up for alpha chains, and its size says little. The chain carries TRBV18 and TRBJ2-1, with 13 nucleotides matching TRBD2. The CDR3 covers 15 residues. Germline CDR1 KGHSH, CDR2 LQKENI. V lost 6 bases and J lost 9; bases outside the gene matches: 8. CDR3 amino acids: CASSYTSGRATEQFF. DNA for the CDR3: TGTGCCAGCTCGTATACTAGCGGGAGGGCCACTGAGCAGTTCTTC.

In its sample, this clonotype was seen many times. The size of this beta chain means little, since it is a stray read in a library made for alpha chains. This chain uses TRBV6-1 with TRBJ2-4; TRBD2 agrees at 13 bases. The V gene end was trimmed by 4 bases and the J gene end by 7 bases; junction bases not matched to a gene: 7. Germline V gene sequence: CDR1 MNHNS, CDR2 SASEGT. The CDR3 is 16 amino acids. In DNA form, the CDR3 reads TGTGCCAGCAGTGGGGGACTAGCGGGAAGATCGAACATTCAGTACTTC. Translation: CASSGGLAGRSNIQYF.

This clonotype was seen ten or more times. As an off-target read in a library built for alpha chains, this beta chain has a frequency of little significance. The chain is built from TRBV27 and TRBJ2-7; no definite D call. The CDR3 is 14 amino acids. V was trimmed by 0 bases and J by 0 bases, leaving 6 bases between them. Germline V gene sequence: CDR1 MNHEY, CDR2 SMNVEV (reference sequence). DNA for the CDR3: TGTGCCAGCAGTTTATCCACAGACTCCTACGAGCAGTACTTC. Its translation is CASSLSTDSYEQYF.

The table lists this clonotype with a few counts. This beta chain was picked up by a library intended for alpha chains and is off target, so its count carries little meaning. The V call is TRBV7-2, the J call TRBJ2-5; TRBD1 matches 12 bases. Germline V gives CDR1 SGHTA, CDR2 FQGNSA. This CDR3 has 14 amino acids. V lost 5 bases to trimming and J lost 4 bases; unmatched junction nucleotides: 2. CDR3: CASSVGQGAETQYF. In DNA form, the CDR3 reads TGTGCCAGCAGCGTGGGACAGGGGGCAGAGACCCAGTACTTC.

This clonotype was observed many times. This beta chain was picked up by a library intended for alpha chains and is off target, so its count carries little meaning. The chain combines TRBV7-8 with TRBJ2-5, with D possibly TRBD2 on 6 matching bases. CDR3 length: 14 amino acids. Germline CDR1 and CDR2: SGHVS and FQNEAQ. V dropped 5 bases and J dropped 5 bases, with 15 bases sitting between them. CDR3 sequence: CASSPLGAGETQYF. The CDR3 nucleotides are TGTGCCAGCAGCCCTCTTGGCGCGGGGGAGACCCAGTACTTC.

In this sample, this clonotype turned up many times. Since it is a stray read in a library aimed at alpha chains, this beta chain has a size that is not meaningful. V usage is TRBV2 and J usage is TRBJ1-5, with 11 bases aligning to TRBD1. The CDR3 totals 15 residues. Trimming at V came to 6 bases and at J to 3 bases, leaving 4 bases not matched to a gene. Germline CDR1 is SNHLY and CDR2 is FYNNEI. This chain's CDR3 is CASRGQGANNQPQHF. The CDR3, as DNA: TGTGCCAGCAGAGGACAGGGGGCCAACAATCAGCCCCAGCATTTT.

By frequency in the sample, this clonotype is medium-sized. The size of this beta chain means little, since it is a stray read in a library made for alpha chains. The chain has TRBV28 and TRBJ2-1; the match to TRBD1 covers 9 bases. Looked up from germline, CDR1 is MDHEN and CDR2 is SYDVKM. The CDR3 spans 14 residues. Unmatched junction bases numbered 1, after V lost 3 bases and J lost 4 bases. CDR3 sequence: CASSLGTGYNEQFF. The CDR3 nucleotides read TGTGCCAGCAGTTTGGGGACAGGGTACAATGAGCAGTTCTTC.

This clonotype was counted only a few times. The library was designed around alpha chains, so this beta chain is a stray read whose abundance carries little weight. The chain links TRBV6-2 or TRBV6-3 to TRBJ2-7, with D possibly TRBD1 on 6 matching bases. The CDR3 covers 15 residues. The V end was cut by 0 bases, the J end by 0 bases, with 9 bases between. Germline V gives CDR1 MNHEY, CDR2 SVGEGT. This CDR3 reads CASSYSTGFSYEQYF. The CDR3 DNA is TGTGCCAGCAGTTACTCGACAGGCTTCTCCTACGAGCAGTACTTC.

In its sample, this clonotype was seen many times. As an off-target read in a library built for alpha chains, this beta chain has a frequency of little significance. CDR3 bases: TGTGCCAGCAGCCCCCGCGCCTACAATGAGCAGTTCTTC. Amino acids: CASSPRAYNEQFF. The rearrangement joins TRBV7-2 to TRBJ2-1; D is undetermined. Germline V gene lookup returns CDR1 SGHTA and CDR2 FQGNSA. V was shortened by 5 bases and J by 2 bases, with 7 bases between the two germline ends. This CDR3 spans 13 amino acids.